Listed below are T cell receptor beta chains from one sample, sequenced in a study of cytomegalovirus exposure and HLA in healthy donors. Data came from immunoSEQ multiplex PCR; TCRdb stores just in-frame clones and leaves some out. The sample has some 190,000 clones, roughly 77% seen once; the top ten hold more than 3%. What was sequenced was PBMCs. The receptors originated from a man aged 40-49 years in good health and CMV-seropositive. Both conserved end residues are part of each CDR3. The D gene is left open where the match is weak. Expanded clones are given a class, and other clones once, few, many or no size at all.

j_gene | d_gene | v_gene | abundance | CDR3nt | CDR3aa
TRBJ2-1 | . | TRBV4-1 | . | TGCGCCAGCAGCCAAGATTCGGGGAGCCTACGACACAATGAGCAGTTCTTC | CASSQDSGSLRHNEQFF
TRBJ2-3 | TRBD1 | TRBV11-3 | . | TGTGCCAGCAGCCGCCGGGACAGGGGGCGAGATACGCAGTATTTT | CASSRRDRGRDTQYF
TRBJ1-2 | TRBD1 | TRBV5-6 | . | TGTGCCAGCAGCTTCCGGGACAGGGGAGGCTATGGCTACACCTTC | CASSFRDRGGYGYTF
TRBJ2-2 | . | TRBV5-4 | . | TGTGCCAGCAGCTTCTTGACTACCGAGACCGGGGAGCTGTTTTTT | CASSFLTTETGELFF
TRBJ2-1 | . | TRBV5-1 | . | TGCGCCAGCAGTCGGACACTTATTGACAATGAGCAGTTCTTC | CASSRTLIDNEQFF
TRBJ2-7 | TRBD2 | TRBV18 | . | TGTGCCAGCTCACCCGGGACTAGCGGCTACGAGCAGTACTTC | CASSPGTSGYEQYF
TRBJ2-1 | . | TRBV4-1 | . | TGCGCCAGCAGCGCCCGTCAAGACGCCCGGAGGAAGCAGTTCTTC | CASSARQDARRKQFF
TRBJ2-7 | TRBD1 | TRBV2 | once | TGTGCCAGCAGACCCGGGACAGGAATGAACGAGCAGTACTTC | CASRPGTGMNEQYF
TRBJ2-3 | TRBD1 | TRBV2 | . | TGTGCCAGCAGCCAACAGGGGCGAACAGATACGCAGTATTTT | CASSQQGRTDTQYF
TRBJ1-2 | . | TRBV19 | . | TGTGCCAGTAGACGGGACACCGACGGCTATGGCTACACCTTC | CASRRDTDGYGYTF